This T cell receptor (beta chain) was captured by sequencing in a study of identical twins. Study results and caveats: Interpretation of the results relied on cross-sectional statistical analysis and not on following the same donors.

This clonotype was seen a few times. Its antigen remains unknown. TCRdb re-called the 5' RACE reads with MiXCR, one entry per CDR3 protein. The sample shows 500,000 or so distinct CDR3 sequences, less than 25% of them seen only once. Germline loops: CDR1 MNHNS, CDR2 SASEGT. Trimming shortened V by 6 bases and J by 0 bases, and 8 bases separated the two germline ends. This CDR3 is built from 14 residues. This sample was also put to use in a study of T cells expressing NK-cell markers. From that study: Seven of the eight sequenced donors were classified as HCMV-seropositive, and one was classified as seronegative. The same clonotypes also predominated in the CD3+CD56-NKG2C+ fraction of a few donors.

The sequence was collected from a woman between 18 and 30 years old in good health. The genes are TRBV6-1 and TRBJ2-2; D gene ambiguous. Sequencing input: CD4+ T cells sorted from blood. CDR3 sequence (DNA): TGTGCCAGCAGGACGGAGTCGAACACCGGGGAGCTGTTTTTT. Translation gives CASRTESNTGELFF.